Described below is a single TCR beta chain sequence and its context. Its antigen is currently unknown. Trimming removed 10 bases from V and 0 bases from J; junction bases left unmatched: 4. Germline CDR1 reads ENHRY; CDR2 reads SYGVKD. The CDR3 contains 15 residues. The record originates from a study of T cells in Graves' hyperthyroidism and ophthalmopathy. General study points: Model output signaled ophthalmopathy a median approximately six months ahead of onset. The majority of expanded thyroid clonotypes above 0.001 also appeared in blood.

RNA transcripts served as the template for amplifying TCR beta CDR3 regions. A first-round RT-PCR of the TCR CDR3 used the HTBI primer set. TCRdb ran MiXCR on the multiplex PCR reads and lists one entry per CDR3 protein. The data hold 500,000 or so distinct CDR3 sequences, with about 16% observed a single time. The TCR comes from a woman aged 25 to 39 with Graves' ophthalmopathy. The rearrangement joins TRBV10-3 to TRBJ2-1; 12 bases line up with TRBD2. The sequencing input was blood. This chain's CDR3 is CANGTSGYSYNEQFF. The CDR3 DNA is TGTGCCAACGGGACTAGCGGGTACTCCTACAATGAGCAGTTCTTC.